This T cell receptor beta chain was identified in a study of T cells in Graves' hyperthyroidism and ophthalmopathy. RNA transcripts yielded amplified TCR beta CDR3 regions. HTBI primers were used for first-round RT-PCR of the TCR CDR3. Each CDR3 protein is one row after TCRdb ran MiXCR on the multiplex PCR reads. The sample holds 550,000 to 800,000 distinct CDR3 sequences, over 15% seen once. Trimming took off 2 bases at V and 4 bases at J, with 11 bases between the two ends. Germline lookup yields CDR1 LNHDA and CDR2 SQIVND (reference sequence). There are 14 residues in the CDR3. Sequencing was done on a sample of blood. The sequence was collected from a man younger than 30 with Graves' hyperthyroidism. The V and J genes are TRBV19 and TRBJ1-1; D perhaps matches TRBD1 (5 bases). The CDR3, as DNA: TGTGCCAGTAGTATAATGAGGGGTACCACTGAAGCTTTCTTT. It is translated as CASSIMRGTTEAFF.